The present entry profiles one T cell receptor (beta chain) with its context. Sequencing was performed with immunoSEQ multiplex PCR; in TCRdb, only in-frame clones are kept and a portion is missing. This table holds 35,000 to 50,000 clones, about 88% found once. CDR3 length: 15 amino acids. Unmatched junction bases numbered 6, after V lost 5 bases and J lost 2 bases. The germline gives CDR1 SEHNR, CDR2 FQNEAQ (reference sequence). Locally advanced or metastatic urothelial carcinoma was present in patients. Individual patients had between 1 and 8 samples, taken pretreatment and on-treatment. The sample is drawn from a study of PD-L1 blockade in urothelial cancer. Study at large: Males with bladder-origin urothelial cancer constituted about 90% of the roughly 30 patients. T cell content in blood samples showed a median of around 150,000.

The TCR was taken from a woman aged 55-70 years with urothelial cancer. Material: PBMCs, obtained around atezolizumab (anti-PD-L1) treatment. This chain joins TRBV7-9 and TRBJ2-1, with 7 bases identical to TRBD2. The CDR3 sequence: CASSPTSVPYNEQFF. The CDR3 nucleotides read TGTGCCAGCAGCCCCACTAGCGTCCCCTACAATGAGCAGTTCTTC.